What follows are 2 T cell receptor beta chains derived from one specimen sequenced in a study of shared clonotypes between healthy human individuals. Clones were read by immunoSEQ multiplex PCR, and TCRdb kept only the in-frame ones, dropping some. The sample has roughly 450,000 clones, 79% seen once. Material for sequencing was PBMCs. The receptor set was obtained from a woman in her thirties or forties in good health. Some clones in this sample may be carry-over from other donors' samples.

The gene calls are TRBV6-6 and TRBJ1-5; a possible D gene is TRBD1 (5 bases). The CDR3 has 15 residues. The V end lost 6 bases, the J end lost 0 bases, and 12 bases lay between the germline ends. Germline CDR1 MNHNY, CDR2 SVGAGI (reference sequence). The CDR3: CASSPGRYSNQPQHF. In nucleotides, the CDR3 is TGTGCCAGCAGCCCGGGGCGGTATAGCAATCAGCCCCAGCATTTT.

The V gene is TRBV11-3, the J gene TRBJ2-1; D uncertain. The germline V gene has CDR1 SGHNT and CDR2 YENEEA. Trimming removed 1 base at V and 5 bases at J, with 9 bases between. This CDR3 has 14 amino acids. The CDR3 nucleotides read TGTGCCAGCAGCTTAGTAGGCACTGACAATGAGCAGTTCTTC. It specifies CASSLVGTDNEQFF.